The 32 T cell receptor beta chains below were found in one sample sequenced in a study of technical replicates of blood from several donors. Clones were sequenced by immunoSEQ multiplex PCR, and TCRdb holds only the in-frame ones, with some missing. The sample lists tens of thousands of clones, roughly 95% seen once, with approximately 0.36% in the top ten. The sample taken for sequencing was T cells isolated from PBMCs. These receptors came from a human donor in good health.

DNA of the CDR3: TGTGCCAGCAGTCCCCGGAAAATTGGGCCGGACTACGAGCAGTACTTC. Protein: CASSPRKIGPDYEQYF. The chain is built from TRBV27 and TRBJ2-7; D gene uncertain. Per germline, CDR1 MNHEY and CDR2 SMNVEV (reference sequence). The CDR3 extends over 16 amino acids. V lost 5 bases and J 3 bases, leaving 20 bases between the germline ends.

This clone was recorded only once. The chain joins TRBV27 to TRBJ2-6; tentative D call: TRBD2 (6 bases). V shed 6 bases and J shed 4 bases, with 16 bases lying between them. CDR1 is MNHEY, CDR2 SMNVEV, per germline (reference sequence). The CDR3 is 16 residues long. The CDR3 here is CASRTFGGSGANVLTF. As DNA, the CDR3 is TGTGCCAGCAGGACCTTCGGGGGTTCCGGGGCCAACGTCCTGACTTTC.

The chain employs TRBV11-3 and TRBJ2-2, with 8 positions matching TRBD1. Germline values: CDR1 SGHNT, CDR2 YENEEA. There are 15 residues in the CDR3. V gave up 5 bases and J gave up 4 bases; unmatched junction bases: 6. The CDR3 is CASSPGQGVTGELFF. The CDR3 region has the DNA TGTGCCAGCAGCCCCGGACAGGGTGTCACCGGGGAGCTGTTTTTT.

The rearrangement links TRBV7-3 to TRBJ2-1, with D possibly TRBD1 on 6 matching bases. Per germline, CDR1 SGHTA and CDR2 FQGTGA. This CDR3 is 14 amino acids long. The V gene lost 3 bases and the J gene lost 6 bases, with 12 bases spanning the gap. CDR3 DNA: TGTGCCAGCAGCTTGGGGAGAGGGGGCAATGAGCAGTTCTTC. Its translation is CASSLGRGGNEQFF.

The chain links TRBV7-3 to TRBJ2-5, with 9 bases that match TRBD1. Germline V gene data show CDR1 as SGHTA and CDR2 as FQGTGA. The CDR3 sequence is 15 residues long. V dropped 3 bases and J dropped 2; count of bases not matched to a gene: 4. The CDR3 spells CASSLRQGEQETQYF. As DNA, the CDR3 is TGTGCCAGCAGCTTGAGACAGGGGGAGCAAGAGACCCAGTACTTC.

This rearrangement joins TRBV19 to TRBJ2-7, with 8 bases matching TRBD1. This CDR3 region has 15 residues. Germline V CDR1 and CDR2: LNHDA, SQIVND (reference sequence). J lost 0 bases, V lost 4 bases, and 5 bases had no gene match. The CDR3 DNA sequence: TGTGCCAGTAGTACTCGGGACAGGCTCTCCTACGAGCAGTACTTC. Translating gives CASSTRDRLSYEQYF.

Only one count was recorded for this clone. V usage is TRBV9 and J usage is TRBJ1-5; TRBD1 is a possible D gene (5 bases). CDR1 SGDLS and CDR2 YYNGEE come from the germline V gene. CDR3 length: 13 residues. Trimming left V 3 bases short and J 9 bases short, with 13 bases between. The CDR3 sequence is CASSADQGWPQHF. In DNA form, the CDR3 reads TGTGCCAGCAGCGCGGACCAGGGCTGGCCCCAGCATTTT.

This clone was counted once. The V and J genes are TRBV5-1 and TRBJ2-4; D is uncertain. The V and J ends lost 0 bases and 9 bases respectively, with 10 bases between them. The CDR3 is 13 residues long. Germline V gives CDR1 SGHRS, CDR2 YFSETQ. This chain's CDR3 is CASSLETRGIQYF. CDR3 DNA: TGCGCCAGCAGCTTGGAAACTCGCGGCATTCAGTACTTC.

The rearrangement joins TRBV4-1 to TRBJ2-1; D is unclear. The germline V and J ends were trimmed by 3 bases and 7 bases, with 19 bases remaining between them. This CDR3 has 16 residues. Germline lookup yields CDR1 MGHRA and CDR2 YSYEKL. CDR3 protein: CASSQSPGSLVNEQFF. DNA for the CDR3: TGCGCCAGCAGCCAGAGTCCGGGTAGCCTAGTAAATGAGCAGTTCTTC.

This chain uses TRBV6-5 with TRBJ2-7; 8 bases fit TRBD1. The CDR3 is 11 amino acids. Unmatched junction bases numbered 4, after V lost 8 bases and J lost 7 bases. Germline V gives CDR1 MNHEY, CDR2 SVGAGI. Here the CDR3 DNA reads TGTGCCAGCCAGGGGGCGCGGGAGCAGTACTTC. Its protein is CASQGAREQYF.

The chain couples TRBV6-5 to TRBJ1-5, with 8 nucleotides matching TRBD1. CDR3 size: 14 residues. Losses at the gene ends were 6 bases for V and 6 bases for J; bases not matched to a gene: 7. Germline assignment: CDR1 MNHEY and CDR2 SVGAGI. DNA for the CDR3: TGTGCCAGCAGCAGGGACAGGTTGGGTCAGCCCCAGCATTTT. This codes for CASSRDRLGQPQHF.

The J gene is TRBJ2-7, the V gene TRBV7-9, with a tentative D call TRBD2 (5 bases). This CDR3 contains 16 residues. CDR1 is SEHNR and CDR2 is FQNEAQ in the germline V gene (reference sequence). The V and J ends lost 5 bases and 3 bases respectively, with 20 bases between them. The CDR3 region is CASSQAADGLFYEQYF. In DNA form, the CDR3 reads TGTGCCAGCAGCCAGGCCGCGGACGGACTCTTCTACGAGCAGTACTTC. Filled out from reference TRBV7-9 and TRBJ2-7, the complete variable domain reads DTGVSQNPRHKITKRGQNVTFRCDPISEHNRLYWYRQTLGQGPEFLTYFQNEAQLEKSRLLSDRFSAERPKGSFSTLEIQRTEQGDSAMYLCASSQAADGLFYEQYFGPGTRLTVT.

This clone was observed once. V is TRBV29-1 and J is TRBJ2-7, with 14 bases that match TRBD2. This CDR3 region has 15 residues. After removal of 4 bases from V and 4 bases from J, the junction contained 6 bases not matched to a gene. The germline V gene encodes CDR1 SQVTM and CDR2 ANQGSEA. The CDR3 DNA reads TGCAGCGTTGCGGGGACTAGCGGGAGAGTATACGAGCAGTACTTC. Its translation is CSVAGTSGRVYEQYF.

This clone appeared a few times. This sequence joins TRBV30 and TRBJ1-1; maybe TRBD1 (5 bases). Per the germline V gene, CDR1 is GTSNPN and CDR2 is SVGIG (reference sequence). This CDR3 is built from 16 residues. The V and J ends lost 0 bases and 4 bases respectively, with 18 bases between them. CDR3 loop: CAWSVGTILGGTEAFF. CDR3 DNA: TGTGCCTGGAGTGTAGGGACCATCCTCGGGGGCACTGAAGCTTTCTTT.

CDR3 sequence reads: CASSSVLSTDTQYF. CDR3 DNA: TGTGCCAGCAGCTCCGTCCTGAGCACAGATACGCAGTATTTT. The chain couples TRBV11-2 to TRBJ2-3, with unresolved D. V was shortened by 4 bases and J by 0 bases, with 8 bases between the two germline ends. CDR1 is SGHAT, CDR2 FQNNGV, per germline. The CDR3 is made up of 14 amino acids.

The chain has TRBV2 and TRBJ2-1; TRBD1 matches at 10 bases. The CDR3 contains 13 residues. V was clipped by 6 bases and J by 6 bases; unmatched bases: 2. The germline V gene encodes CDR1 SNHLY and CDR2 FYNNEI. CDR3 in amino acids: CASRGTGANEQFF. The CDR3 DNA follows: TGTGCCAGCAGAGGGACAGGGGCCAATGAGCAGTTCTTC. Complete variable domain (other parts from reference TRBV2 and TRBJ2-1): EPEVTQTPSHQVTQMGQEVILRCVPISNHLYFYWYRQILGQKVEFLVSFYNNEISEKSEIFDDQFSVERPDGSNFTLKIRSTKLEDSAMYFCASRGTGANEQFFGPGTRLTVL.

The gene calls are TRBV7-2 and TRBJ1-2, with D possibly TRBD1 on 5 matching bases. V lost 0 bases and J lost 3, with 8 bases in between. The germline V gene has CDR1 SGHTA and CDR2 FQGNSA. This CDR3 contains 14 residues. The CDR3 bases are TGTGCCAGCAGCTTAGCCGACAGCCACTATGGCTACACCTTC. Its protein is CASSLADSHYGYTF.

This sequence joins TRBV7-6 and TRBJ1-1; TRBD1 matches 7 bases. V lost 7 bases to trimming and J lost 2 bases; unmatched junction nucleotides: 1. The CDR3 loop spans 12 amino acids. Germline V gene lookup returns CDR1 SGHVS and CDR2 FNYEAQ. In DNA, the CDR3 is TGTGCCAGCAAGGGGGCTAACACTGAAGCTTTCTTT. It specifies CASKGANTEAFF.

The chain recombines TRBV9 with TRBJ2-3; TRBD1 matches 9 bases. V lost 3 bases and J lost 2; bases outside the gene matches: 7. The CDR3 spans 16 residues. The V gene's germline CDR1 is SGDLS and CDR2 YYNGEE. CDR3 protein: CASSGGDRENTDTQYF. CDR3 DNA sequence: TGTGCCAGCAGCGGGGGGGACAGGGAAAACACAGATACGCAGTATTTT.

The chain recombines TRBV19 with TRBJ2-1; 9 nucleotides agree with TRBD2. The V and J ends lost 7 bases and 5 bases, in that order; junction bases with no gene match: 3. Germline CDR1 and CDR2: LNHDA and SQIVND (reference sequence). The CDR3 loop spans 13 amino acids. The CDR3 reads CASNPSGNNEQFF. CDR3 nucleotides: TGTGCCAGTAACCCTAGCGGGAACAATGAGCAGTTCTTC.

This clone was detected once. The V gene is TRBV7-9, the J gene TRBJ2-7; 11 bases agree with TRBD1. This CDR3 comprises 18 residues. Germline V gene data show CDR1 as SEHNR and CDR2 as FQNEAQ (reference sequence). V shed 5 bases and J 2 bases; nucleotides not matched to a gene: 14. The CDR3 region is CASSPRDRGFRRTYEQYF. CDR3 nucleotides: TGTGCCAGCAGCCCACGGGACAGGGGGTTCCGACGGACCTACGAGCAGTACTTC.

The rearrangement links TRBV2 to TRBJ2-3; D is unclear. In germline, CDR1 is SNHLY, CDR2 FYNNEI. The CDR3 runs to 10 residues. V was cut by 5 bases and J by 10 bases, with 7 bases left in between. CDR3 region: CASSRSSQYF. CDR3 in DNA: TGTGCCAGCAGTAGGAGTTCGCAGTATTTT.

The chain recombines TRBV19 with TRBJ2-3; 11 nucleotides agree with TRBD2. CDR1 LNHDA and CDR2 SQIVND come from the germline V gene (reference sequence). CDR3 length: 19 amino acids. Trimming removed 3 bases from V and 1 base from J; junction bases left unmatched: 12. CDR3 sequence: CASSISGRAFELGTDTQYF. In DNA, the CDR3 is TGTGCCAGTAGTATTAGCGGGAGGGCCTTCGAACTGGGCACAGATACGCAGTATTTT.

Regarding this clone: A junction end diverges from the germline sequence, so it may reflect a read error. The chain joins TRBV13 to TRBJ1-1; TRBD1 matches 7 bases. Germline V gene lookup returns CDR1 PRHDT and CDR2 FYEKMQ (reference sequence). CDR3 length equals 14 residues. CDR3 DNA: TGTGCCAGCAGCCTAGGGAGGGGGCAAGGTGAAGCTTTCTTT. This codes for CASSLGRGQGEAFF.

This sequence joins TRBV7-9 and TRBJ2-2, with D perhaps TRBD2 (6 bases). Germline CDR1 is SEHNR and CDR2 is FQNEAQ (reference sequence). The CDR3 contains 15 residues. V was clipped by 5 bases and J by 7 bases, with 17 bases between them. Here the CDR3 reads CASSAQTQGGGELFF. The CDR3 DNA sequence: TGTGCCAGCAGCGCCCAAACCCAGGGAGGCGGGGAGCTGTTTTTT.

This clone was counted once. The chain links TRBV5-1 to TRBJ1-1, with 9 bases matching TRBD1. There are 14 residues in the CDR3. Losses at the gene ends were 2 bases for V and 6 bases for J; bases not matched to a gene: 5. CDR1 and CDR2 (germline): SGHRS, YFSETQ. The CDR3 DNA reads TGCGCCAGCAGCTTAGGGACAGGGTTTCCTGAAGCTTTCTTT. The encoded protein is CASSLGTGFPEAFF.

This chain joins TRBV19 and TRBJ2-1; a weak D match, TRBD1 (5 bases). This CDR3 is 19 amino acids long. The V gene's germline CDR1 is LNHDA and CDR2 SQIVND (reference sequence). Deletions cut 0 bases from V and 0 bases from J, with 18 bases between. The CDR3: CASSIDTGYSWSSYNEQFF. CDR3 coding DNA: TGTGCCAGTAGTATAGATACAGGCTACTCTTGGAGCTCCTACAATGAGCAGTTCTTC.

The V gene is TRBV18, the J gene TRBJ2-1; tentative D call: TRBD1 (6 bases). V lost 2 bases to trimming and J lost 7 bases, with 9 bases between them. CDR1 and CDR2 from the germline V gene are KGHSH and LQKENI. The CDR3 spans 13 residues. As DNA, the CDR3 is TGTGCCAGCTCACCAATTAGGGGGAATGAGCAGTTCTTC. It encodes CASSPIRGNEQFF.

V and J are TRBV28 and TRBJ1-4; D may be TRBD1 (6 bases). This CDR3 is built from 15 residues. Per germline, CDR1 MDHEN and CDR2 SYDVKM. V was trimmed by 7 bases and J by 3 bases, leaving 15 bases between them. The CDR3: CASNNGGLANEKLFF. The CDR3 DNA reads TGTGCCAGCAACAACGGGGGGCTGGCTAATGAAAAACTGTTTTTT. Based on the CDR3 plus reference TRBV28 and TRBJ1-4, the full variable domain is DVKVTQSSRYLVKRTGEKVFLECVQDMDHENMFWYRQDPGLGLRLIYFSYDVKMKEKGDIPEGYSVSREKKERFSLILESASTNQTSMYLCASNNGGLANEKLFFGSGTQLSVL.

The chain has TRBV19 and TRBJ2-1, with TRBD2 matching over 11 bases. This CDR3 contains 13 residues. The V gene end was trimmed by 7 bases and the J gene end by 5 bases; junction bases not matched to a gene: 1. The germline gives CDR1 LNHDA, CDR2 SQIVND (reference sequence). The CDR3 loop is CASKTSGNNEQFF. The CDR3 DNA reads as TGTGCCAGTAAGACTAGCGGGAACAATGAGCAGTTCTTC.

V is TRBV14 and J is TRBJ2-2; D gene ambiguous. The germline CDR1 and CDR2 sequences are SGHDN and FVKESK. The V gene lost 5 bases and the J gene lost 5 bases, with 9 bases spanning the gap. CDR3 length: 13 residues. In DNA, the CDR3 is TGTGCCAGCAGCTACTGGAGAACCGGGGAGCTGTTTTTT. Translating gives CASSYWRTGELFF.

This sequence joins TRBV6-5 and TRBJ2-7; TRBD2 aligns across 7 bases. Germline V gives CDR1 MNHEY, CDR2 SVGAGI. This CDR3 is built from 15 residues. The ends lost 7 bases at V and 3 bases at J; junction bases unmatched: 12. CDR3 nucleotide sequence: TGTGCCAGCACCATCTCCTTTGGCGGGAGCTACGAGCAGTACTTC. It specifies CASTISFGGSYEQYF.